This record concerns one T cell receptor beta chain sequence. No antigen is known for it. The record has no base qualities; no much larger clone is one base away. The collaborating institutions used their own protocols to collect whole blood in K2EDTA tubes. For TCRbeta analysis, collaborators shipped samples in one of three forms: frozen whole blood, isolated PBMCs, or DNA extracted from either of those sample types. TCRbeta CDR3 regions were amplified from genomic DNA by means of the immunoSEQ Assay, a bias-controlled multiplex PCR. As for the authors' bioinformatics: The number of nucleated cells in each sample was estimated by amplification of reference gene primers within the assay. Sequence reads were collapsed and filtered to measure the absolute abundance of every unique TCRbeta CDR3 rearrangement. For each sample, productive Simpson clonality was calculated as the square root of Simpson's diversity index across productive rearrangements. The immuneACCESS repertoire file appears here via TCRdb, limited to in-frame rearrangements. These files lack a portion of the clones; in checked studies, under half of the deficit traces to unresolved V genes, and the cause of the others is not known. The DNA gave D and trimming, while V, J and clone size come from that table. This sample gives 200,000 to 250,000 clones in total; around 89% of them show up just once. Under 5.5% of the sample belongs to the ten largest clones.

The data belong to a study of blood T cell repertoires in COVID-19 (dated by TCRdb to the early 2020s). Study-wide context: Samples covering the acute and convalescent phases of COVID-19 were provided by collaborators in the United States, Italy and Spain. Samples came from the ongoing ImmuneRACE study (first 160 participants) plus 1,254 subjects from 6 global collaborators. Sample metadata almost always included a de-identified subject ID, COVID-19 status, age in years and sex. Deeply sampled blood TCRbeta repertoires from subjects exposed to, actively infected with, or recovered from COVID-19 were included in the dataset. HLA class I and class II types, where available, came from metadata supplied by the sample provider rather than from assay-based typing. The prospective study material was composed of cDNA or gDNA derived from T cells, B-cell-depleted T cells, or PBMCs. The repertoires were released in a freely available public database meant as a resource for research on the immune response to SARS-CoV-2. Study-level results and caveats: Clinical and demographic metadata were provided uncurated, with the amount varying by source and participant.

V drops 3 bases and J drops 4 bases, leaving 6 bases in between. The CDR3 starts with the cysteine, ends with the phenylalanine, and has 11 residues. Only the CDR3 portion is preserved as DNA: 33 bases, with reading frame beginning at the first base. According to the germline V gene, CDR1 reads SQVTM and CDR2 reads ANQGSEA. This receptor chain uses TRBV29-1 and TRBJ1-1; the D gene assignment is ambiguous. The receptor's source is a woman in her thirties or forties with acute or convalescent COVID-19. Sequencing was performed on peripheral blood. The DNA sequence is given as TGCAGCGTTGATTCCGGCACTGAAGCTTTCTTT. This encodes CSVDSGTEAFF.